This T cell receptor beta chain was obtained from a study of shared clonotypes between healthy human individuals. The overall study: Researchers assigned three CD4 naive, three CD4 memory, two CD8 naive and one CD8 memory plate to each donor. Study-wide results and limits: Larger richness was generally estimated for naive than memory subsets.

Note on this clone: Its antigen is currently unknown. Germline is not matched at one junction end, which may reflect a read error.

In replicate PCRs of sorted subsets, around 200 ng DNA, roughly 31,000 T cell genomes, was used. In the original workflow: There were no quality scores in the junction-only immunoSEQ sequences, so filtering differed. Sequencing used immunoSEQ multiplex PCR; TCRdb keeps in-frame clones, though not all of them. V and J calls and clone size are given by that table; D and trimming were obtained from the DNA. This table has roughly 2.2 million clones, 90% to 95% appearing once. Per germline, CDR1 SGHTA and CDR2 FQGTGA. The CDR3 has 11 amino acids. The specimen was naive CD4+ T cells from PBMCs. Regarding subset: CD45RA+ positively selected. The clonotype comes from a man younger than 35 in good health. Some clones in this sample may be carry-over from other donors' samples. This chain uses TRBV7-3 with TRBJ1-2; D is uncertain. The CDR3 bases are TGTGCCAGCAGCTTAATGGGAGTGTACGCCTTC. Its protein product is CASSLMGVYAF.